Below, 14 T cell receptor beta chains from the same sample are listed, as sequenced in a study of CD8 T cells in ankylosing spondylitis. A single record per CDR3 protein comes from TCRdb applying MiXCR to the 5' RACE reads. The sample holds a few hundred thousand distinct CDR3 sequences, about 10% seen once. The source material was blood, either unsorted or a sorted T cell fraction (not recorded which). These receptors were collected from a male donor with ankylosing spondylitis or in good health (not recorded which).

This clonotype has at least ten counts. The chain links TRBV11-1 to TRBJ2-3, with TRBD2 identical over 8 bases. This CDR3 spans 15 amino acids. Trimming removed 9 bases from V and 3 bases from J; junction bases left unmatched: 11. Germline lookup yields CDR1 SGHAT and CDR2 FQDESV (reference sequence). CDR3 protein: CASRIGRGGTDTQYF. DNA of the CDR3: TGTGCCAGTCGAATCGGCCGCGGGGGGACAGATACGCAGTATTTT.

This clonotype was observed many times. This rearrangement joins TRBV5-1 to TRBJ2-6, with D possibly being TRBD1 (5 bases). CDR1 SGHRS and CDR2 YFSETQ come from the germline V gene. The V gene lost 8 bases and the J gene lost 5 bases, with 17 bases spanning the gap. This CDR3 contains 15 residues. The CDR3 sequence: CASNDGAGWANVLTF. The CDR3 region has the DNA TGCGCCAGTAATGATGGGGCAGGGTGGGCCAACGTCCTGACTTTC.

Here the CDR3 reads CSTGQVDEQFF. CDR3 nucleotide sequence: TGCAGTACCGGACAGGTCGATGAGCAGTTCTTC. The chain joins TRBV20-1 to TRBJ2-1; 7 bases agree with TRBD1. In germline, CDR1 is DFQATT, CDR2 SNEGSKA (reference sequence). The CDR3 loop spans 11 amino acids. V lost 8 bases to trimming and J lost 8 bases; unmatched junction nucleotides: 6.

As concerns this clonotype: A much larger clone lies one base from this, so it may be a read error. The gene calls are TRBV7-8 and TRBJ2-1, with D uncertain. Germline CDR1 is SGHVS and CDR2 is FQNEAQ. There are 14 residues in the CDR3. Here the CDR3 DNA reads TGTGCCAGCAGCTTAAGGACCTCCTACAATGAGCTGTTCTTC. Amino acid sequence: CASSLRTSYNELFF.

The chain recombines TRBV29-1 with TRBJ2-3; possibly TRBD2 for D (6 bases). V was trimmed by 6 bases and J by 4 bases, leaving 20 bases between them. Germline V gene lookup returns CDR1 SQVTM and CDR2 ANQGSEA. CDR3 length equals 15 residues. Here the CDR3 reads CSVLSRDPSADTQYF. DNA for the CDR3: TGCAGCGTCTTGAGCCGGGACCCTAGCGCAGATACGCAGTATTTT.

The chain carries TRBV15 and TRBJ2-7, with D possibly called TRBD1 or TRBD2 (5 bases each). The CDR3 sequence is 15 residues long. Trimming took 6 bases from V and 1 from J, leaving 16 bases between them. Germline assignment: CDR1 LNHNV and CDR2 YYDKDF (reference sequence). CDR3 residues: CATRNNGDPSYEQYF. The DNA for the CDR3 is TGTGCCACCAGAAATAATGGGGACCCGTCCTACGAGCAGTACTTC.

The chain combines TRBV20-1 with TRBJ2-3; D may correspond to TRBD1 or TRBD2 (5 bases each). The CDR3 sequence is 11 residues long. Deletions cut 6 bases from V and 7 bases from J, with 11 bases between. Germline V lookup: CDR1 DFQATT, CDR2 SNEGSKA (reference sequence). The CDR3 sequence is CSAGDRYTQYF. The CDR3 DNA follows: TGCAGTGCGGGGGACCGCTATACGCAGTATTTT.

There are a few counts of this clonotype. This chain links TRBV20-1 with TRBJ1-2; D uncertain. The CDR3 is 13 amino acids. The germline V gene has CDR1 DFQATT and CDR2 SNEGSKA (reference sequence). V was cut by 6 bases and J by 0 bases, with 11 bases left in between. The CDR3 DNA reads as TGCAGTGCCCAAGACGGGACTAACTATGGCTACACCTTC. This codes for CSAQDGTNYGYTF.

This clonotype was recorded at least ten times. The genes are TRBV28 and TRBJ2-7; TRBD1 matches at 10 bases. With V trimmed by 7 bases and J by 3 bases, 6 bases remained unmatched. This CDR3 has 14 residues. Per the germline V gene, CDR1 is MDHEN and CDR2 is SYDVKM. Here the CDR3 DNA reads TGTGCCAGCAACCACCGGGACAGGGGCTACGAGCAGTACTTC. Translating gives CASNHRDRGYEQYF.

This clonotype has ten or more counts. CDR3 sequence reads: CASRFTGVEGTEAFF. As DNA, the CDR3 is TGTGCCAGCAGATTTACAGGGGTCGAGGGCACTGAAGCTTTCTTT. This sequence joins TRBV12-3 or TRBV12-4 and TRBJ1-1; the match to TRBD1 covers 7 bases. This CDR3 is built from 15 residues. V dropped 6 bases and J dropped 4; count of bases not matched to a gene: 11.

This clonotype was seen ten or more times. The CDR3: CASSLSLDYGEKLFF. CDR3 in DNA: TGCGCCAGCAGCCTATCCCTCGACTACGGAGAAAAACTGTTTTTT. The chain employs TRBV5-1 and TRBJ1-4, with D hard to call. The V and J ends lost 4 bases and 8 bases respectively, with 18 bases between them. Germline-derived CDR1 and CDR2 are SGHRS and YFSETQ. CDR3 length: 15 amino acids.

The gene calls are TRBV9 and TRBJ2-1; the D is unclear. The CDR3 totals 14 residues. V was trimmed by 0 bases and J by 8 bases, leaving 12 bases between them. Germline V gives CDR1 SGDLS, CDR2 YYNGEE. Here the CDR3 DNA reads TGTGCCAGCAGCGTAGCACTCTTAAGGGATGAGCAGTTCTTC. Amino acid sequence: CASSVALLRDEQFF.

As to this clonotype: A much more abundant neighbour one base away suggests this may be a read error. V and J are TRBV6-1 and TRBJ2-7; possibly TRBD1 or TRBD2 for D (6 bases each). The CDR3 runs 14 residues. Germline-derived CDR1 and CDR2 are MNHNS and SASEGT. CDR3 in amino acids: CTNTGGQETYEQYF. The CDR3 bases are TGTACCAACACCGGGGGCCAGGAGACCTACGAGCAGTACTTC.

The chain carries TRBV7-6 and TRBJ2-7; no definite D call. From germline, CDR1 is SGHVS and CDR2 FNYEAQ. The CDR3 has 14 residues. Trimming stripped 1 base from V and 2 bases from J, with 9 bases between. The CDR3 reads CASSLGMVAYEQYF. As DNA, the CDR3 is TGTGCCAGCAGCTTAGGAATGGTGGCCTACGAGCAGTACTTC.